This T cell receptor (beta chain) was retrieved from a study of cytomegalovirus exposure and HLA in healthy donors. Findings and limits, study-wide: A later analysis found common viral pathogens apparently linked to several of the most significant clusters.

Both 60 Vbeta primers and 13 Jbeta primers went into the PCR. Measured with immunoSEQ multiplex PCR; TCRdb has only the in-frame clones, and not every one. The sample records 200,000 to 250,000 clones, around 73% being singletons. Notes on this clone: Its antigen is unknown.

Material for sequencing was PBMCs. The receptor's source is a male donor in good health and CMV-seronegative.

CDR3 sequence (DNA): TGTGCCACCAGCTGGACAGGGGAGGGCTATGGCTACACCTTC. This encodes CATSWTGEGYGYTF. V and J are TRBV15 and TRBJ1-2, with 9 bases that match TRBD1. This CDR3 comprises 14 residues. Germline CDR1 and CDR2: LNHNV and YYDKDF (reference sequence). J gave up 4 bases and V 5 bases, and 5 bases lay outside the gene matches.